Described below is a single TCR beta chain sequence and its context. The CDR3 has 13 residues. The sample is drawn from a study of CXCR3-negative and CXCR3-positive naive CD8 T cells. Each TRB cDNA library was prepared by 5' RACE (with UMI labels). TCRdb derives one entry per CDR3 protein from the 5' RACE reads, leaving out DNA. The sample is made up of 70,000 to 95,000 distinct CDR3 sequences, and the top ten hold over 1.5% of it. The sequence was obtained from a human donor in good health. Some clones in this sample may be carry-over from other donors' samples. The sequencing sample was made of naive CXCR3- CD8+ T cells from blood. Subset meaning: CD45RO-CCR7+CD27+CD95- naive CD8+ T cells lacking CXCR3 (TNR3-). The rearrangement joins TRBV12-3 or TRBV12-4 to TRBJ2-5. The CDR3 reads CASSFERSETQYF.